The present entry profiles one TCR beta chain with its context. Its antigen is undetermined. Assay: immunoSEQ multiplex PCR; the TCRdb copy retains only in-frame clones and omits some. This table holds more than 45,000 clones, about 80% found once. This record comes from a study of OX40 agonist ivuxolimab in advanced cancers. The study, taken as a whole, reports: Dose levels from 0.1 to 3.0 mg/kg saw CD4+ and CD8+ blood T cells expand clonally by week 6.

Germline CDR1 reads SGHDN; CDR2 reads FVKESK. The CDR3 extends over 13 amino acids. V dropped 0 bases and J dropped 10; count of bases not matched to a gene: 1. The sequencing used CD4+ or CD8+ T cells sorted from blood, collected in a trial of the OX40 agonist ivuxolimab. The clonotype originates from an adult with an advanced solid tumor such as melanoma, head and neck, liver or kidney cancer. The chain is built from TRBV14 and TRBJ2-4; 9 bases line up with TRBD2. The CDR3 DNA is TGTGCCAGCAGCCAAGAGAGCGGGAGGATTCAGTACTTC. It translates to CASSQESGRIQYF.